These 13 T cell receptor beta chains were all obtained from the same sample, sequenced in a study of CD4 and CD8 cells across lung adenocarcinoma regions. A single record per CDR3 protein comes from TCRdb applying MiXCR to the PCR reads. This sample has about 27,000 distinct CDR3 sequences, with around 56% found just once. Sequencing was done on a sample of CD8+ T cells from the center of a lung tumor. These receptors all come from a male donor with lung adenocarcinoma. The CD4 and CD8 labels of this study may be unreliable.

This clonotype was counted many times. The chain couples TRBV7-6 to TRBJ2-2, with D unclear. This CDR3 region has 13 residues. Germline lookup yields CDR1 SGHVS and CDR2 FNYEAQ. The ends were cut back, 1 base at V and 8 bases at J, with 8 bases in the middle. The CDR3 region has the DNA TGTGCCAGCAGCTTAGGCGCAGCGGGGGAGCTGTTTTTT. Protein sequence: CASSLGAAGELFF.

This chain joins TRBV6-1 and TRBJ2-3; D unresolved. CDR3 size: 14 residues. With 5 bases removed from V and 3 bases from J, the gap between germline ends came to 12 bases. Germline CDR1 is MNHNS and CDR2 is SASEGT. CDR3 bases: TGTGCCAGCAGTACCACAGATTCGACAGATACGCAGTATTTT. It yields the protein CASSTTDSTDTQYF.

This clonotype has only a few counts. For the CDR3, the DNA is TGTGCCAGCAGGGAGGACGGTCCTAATCAGCCCCAGCATTTT. Amino acids: CASREDGPNQPQHF. The V and J genes are TRBV6-1 and TRBJ1-5; D remains ambiguous. The V and J ends lost 6 bases and 4 bases respectively, with 13 bases between them. This CDR3 is built from 14 residues. The V gene's germline CDR1 is MNHNS and CDR2 SASEGT.

Note on this clonotype: The germline gene is not matched at one end of the junction; a read error may be the cause. The chain employs TRBV27 and TRBJ2-3; D is possibly TRBD1 or TRBD2 (6 bases each). The J call may be in error: the DNA end matches TRBJ2-7 better. From germline, CDR1 is MNHEY and CDR2 SMNVEV (reference sequence). The CDR3 is made up of 14 amino acids. CDR3: CASIGGGGTDTQYF. The CDR3 nucleotides read TGTGCGAGCATCGGGGGCGGTGGCACAGATACGCAGTACTTC.

Remarks on this clonotype: One junction end disagrees with the germline gene, perhaps due to a read error. The V gene is TRBV6-5, the J gene TRBJ2-2; 7 nucleotides agree with TRBD1. The J call may be incorrect, as the DNA end agrees better with TRBJ2-3. Germline CDR1 reads MNHEY; CDR2 reads SVGAGI. CDR3 length equals 15 residues. The CDR3 DNA sequence: TGTGCCAGCAGTTACGGCAGGCTTGGGACAGAGACGCAGTATTTT. Translation gives CASSYGRLGTETQYF.

This clonotype is classed as medium-sized (0.01 to 0.1%). J is TRBJ1-3 and V is TRBV27, with TRBD1 as a possible D gene (5 bases). Germline CDR1 and CDR2: MNHEY and SMNVEV (reference sequence). This CDR3 region has 14 residues. The ends were cut back, 5 bases at V and 4 bases at J, with 12 bases in the middle. The CDR3 coding sequence is TGTGCCAGCAGTCGATCCTACAGGGGAAACACCATATATTTT. Amino acid sequence: CASSRSYRGNTIYF.

This clonotype was counted many times. This chain links TRBV11-1 with TRBJ2-2; possible D gene TRBD2, 5 bases. The length of the CDR3 is 15 residues. Deletions cut 1 base from V and 4 bases from J, with 10 bases between. Germline CDR1 SGHAT, CDR2 FQDESV (reference sequence). The CDR3 sequence is CASSLGGGRTGELFF. CDR3 sequence (DNA): TGTGCCAGCAGCTTAGGCGGCGGGCGCACCGGGGAGCTGTTTTTT.

This clonotype appeared a few times. The J gene is TRBJ2-7, the V gene TRBV7-2, with 10 bases matching TRBD1. Germline values: CDR1 SGHTA, CDR2 FQGNSA. This CDR3 is built from 15 residues. Trimming cost V 1 base and J 4 bases; bases outside gene matches: 4. The CDR3 DNA follows: TGTGCCAGCAGCTTAGAAGGGACAGGGGCTTACGAGCAGTACTTC. Translated, it gives CASSLEGTGAYEQYF. Filled out from reference TRBV7-2 and TRBJ2-7, the complete variable domain reads GAGVSQSPSNKVTEKGKDVELRCDPISGHTALYWYRQSLGQGLEFLIYFQGNSAPDKSGLPSDRFSAERTGGSVSTLTIQRTQQEDSAVYLCASSLEGTGAYEQYFGPGTRLTVT.

As regards this clonotype: Its ends do not fully match the called genes, so a read error is possible. The J gene is TRBJ2-2, the V gene TRBV6-1; tentatively, D is TRBD1 or TRBD2 (5 bases each). CDR3 length equals 15 residues. Germline assignment: CDR1 MNHNS and CDR2 SASEGT. As DNA, the CDR3 is TGTGCCAGCAGCGGCCGGCCGGTTGGGACCGGTGAGCAGTTTTTT. This codes for CASSGRPVGTGEQFF.

The genes are TRBV7-3 and TRBJ2-4; tentative D call: TRBD1 (6 bases). V lost 5 bases to trimming and J lost 12 bases, with 29 bases between them. This CDR3 contains 17 residues. Germline CDR1 and CDR2: SGHTA and FQGTGA. CDR3 protein: CASSMFGTLGPKDTQYF. The CDR3, as DNA: TGTGCCAGCAGCATGTTTGGGACACTGGGACCCAAAGATACTCAGTACTTC.

Regarding this clonotype: Sequence at one end of the junction differs from germline and may be a read error. The chain recombines TRBV3-1 with TRBJ2-3, with 8 nucleotides matching TRBD2. Germline-derived CDR1 and CDR2 are LGHDT and YNNKEL (reference sequence). The CDR3 extends over 16 amino acids. The CDR3: CASSQEGREAPNTQYF. The CDR3, as DNA: TGTGCCAGCAGCCAAGAGGGGCGGGAGGCCCCAAATACGCAGTATTTC.

This clonotype is medium-sized (0.01 to 0.1%). V and J are TRBV7-6 and TRBJ2-5, with TRBD2 matching over 9 bases. The junction had 6 bases not matched to a gene; V was cut back by 5 bases and J by 5 bases. In germline, CDR1 is SGHVS, CDR2 FNYEAQ. The CDR3 spans 14 residues. CDR3 amino acids: CASSETSGWETQYF. In DNA, the CDR3 is TGTGCCAGCAGCGAGACTAGCGGATGGGAGACCCAGTACTTC.

The chain has TRBV6-1 and TRBJ2-3; the D gene could be TRBD1 or TRBD2 (5 bases each). The DNA end lines up better with TRBJ2-7; the J call may be wrong. The CDR3 has 16 residues. CDR1 MNHNS and CDR2 SASEGT come from the germline V gene. The CDR3 loop reads CASSEAGMGVRNTQYF. In nucleotides, the CDR3 is TGTGCCAGCAGTGAAGCGGGGATGGGGGTCAGAAACACGCAGTACTTC.